This T cell receptor (beta chain) was sequenced for a study of T cell responses to AZD1222 COVID-19 vaccine. The germline CDR1 and CDR2 sequences are LGHNA and YSLEER. The V end lost 1 base, the J end lost 1 base, and 4 bases lay between the germline ends. The CDR3 loop spans 13 amino acids. Assay used: immunoSEQ multiplex PCR; TCRdb lists only in-frame clones, some missing. The sample has 90,000 to 100,000 clones, around nine tenths seen once; the top ten hold 7.5%. The clonotype originates from an adult in good health. The source was peripheral blood, collected on day 0 of AZD1222 vaccination. The gene calls are TRBV4-3 and TRBJ1-1, with no clear D. In nucleotides, the CDR3 is TGCGCCAGCAGCCAAGCTTCGAACACTGAAGCTTTCTTT. Translated: CASSQASNTEAFF.